The entry below gives a single T cell receptor beta chain sequence along with its context. Its matching antigen is unknown. The sorted-subset replicate PCRs were given 150 to 200 ng DNA, which is approximately 30,000 T cell genomes. The repertoire was sequenced with immunoSEQ multiplex PCR; TCRdb's copy has only in-frame clones and lacks some. The sample has about 1.1 million clones; roughly 74% are singletons. This specimen belongs to a study of shared clonotypes between healthy human individuals. About the study: Each donor's CD8 memory used one plate, CD8 naive two, each CD4 subset three.

With 0 bases removed from V and 9 bases from J, the gap between germline ends came to 9 bases. CDR1 and CDR2 from the germline V gene are LNHDA and SQIVND (reference sequence). This CDR3 contains 13 residues. Study-wide results and caveats: Sequencing depth was a factor that was expected to affect clonotype sharing among donors. The sole specimen, blood, was sampled, and tissue repertoires likely differ.

The clonotype comes from a man in his late teens or twenties in good health. Some clones in this sample may be carry-over from other donors' samples. This chain links TRBV19 with TRBJ1-5; D remains unclear. Sequences were obtained from memory CD4+ T cells from PBMCs. Subset noted: CD45RA-negative fraction. This CDR3 is CASSIDHGPPQHF. CDR3 nucleotides: TGTGCCAGTAGTATAGATCACGGGCCGCCCCAGCATTTT.